Listed here are 2 T cell receptor beta chains from one sample, sequenced in a study of blood T cell repertoires in COVID-19. Generated by immunoSEQ multiplex PCR, the TCRdb table keeps only in-frame clones and is missing some. The sample shows some 200,000 clones, 70% to 90% of them seen only once. The sequenced sample was peripheral blood. These receptors originate from a woman between 18 and 30 years old who had recovered from COVID-19.

The chain links TRBV7-2 to TRBJ2-5, with a possible D match to TRBD2 (6 bases). The CDR3 covers 16 residues. Trimming took 5 bases from V and 2 from J, leaving 18 bases between them. Germline CDR1 reads SGHTA; CDR2 reads FQGNSA. CDR3 protein: CASSPTPGLLQETQYF. The CDR3 DNA reads as TGTGCCAGCAGCCCAACGCCGGGACTTCTTCAAGAGACCCAGTACTTC.

The chain has TRBV7-9 and TRBJ2-1; 12 positions match TRBD2. CDR1 is SEHNR and CDR2 is FQNEAQ in the germline V gene (reference sequence). There are 16 residues in the CDR3. Germline trimming cut 7 bases from V and 4 bases from J; bases unmatched to any gene: 8. The CDR3 nucleotides read TGTGCCAGCAACTTGGGGGGACTAGCGGGTTACAATGAGCAGTTCTTC. Translation gives CASNLGGLAGYNEQFF.